The T cell receptor beta chain described here comes from a study of CD8 T cells in Susac syndrome. The study's findings and limits: It was acknowledged in the study that the number of individuals who were included in its TCR sequencing and HLA analysis was relatively small.

The ends were cut back, 1 base at V and 2 bases at J, with 8 bases in the middle. This CDR3 has 14 residues. From germline, CDR1 is LGHDT and CDR2 YNNKEL (reference sequence). An amount of RNA that ranged from about 0.45 to 1 ug was reverse transcribed with random hexamers. An immunoSEQ multiplex PCR amplified TCR beta CDR3 over 54 Vbeta and 13 Jbeta. TCRdb re-called the immunoSEQ multiplex PCR reads with MiXCR, one entry per CDR3 protein. The repertoire holds 140,000 to 150,000 distinct CDR3 sequences, with approximately 95% as singletons. Sequencing of TCR beta, carried out with a high-throughput approach, was applied to CD8+ and CD4+ T cells from the blood. Isolation of CD8+ and CD4+ T cells was performed negatively, whereas enrichment of TEMRA cells was done by FACS. Comment on this clonotype: The antigen remains unidentified.

Material for sequencing was CD4+ T cells from PBMCs. The sequence was obtained from a human donor with multiple sclerosis. The rearrangement joins TRBV3-1 to TRBJ1-2; the D gene is possibly TRBD1 (5 bases). CDR3 nucleotides: TGTGCCAGCAGCCAAGTAGACAGAAACTATGGCTACACCTTC. Translating it yields CASSQVDRNYGYTF.